This is a list of T cell receptor beta chains from one sample in a study of CD8 T cells in ankylosing spondylitis. Using its own MiXCR run on the 5' RACE reads, TCRdb lists one record per CDR3 protein. The sample holds roughly 160,000 distinct CDR3 sequences, around a tenth seen once. Sequencing was done on a sample of blood, either unsorted or a sorted T cell fraction (not recorded which). The source is a female donor with ankylosing spondylitis or in good health (not recorded which). CDR3s include the opening cysteine and the closing phenylalanine or tryptophan. The D gene is left open where the match is weak. The size entry is marked missing in some rows and otherwise reads once, few, many or a size class.

TRBV20-1	TRBJ1-1	few	.	TGCAGTGCTCGGTATGGTAGCGCTGAAGCTTTCTTT	CSARYGSAEAFF
TRBV21-1	TRBJ2-4	few	.	TGTGCCAGCAGCAAAGGTGGTAGGACCAAAAACATTCAGTACTTC	CASSKGGRTKNIQYF
TRBV28	TRBJ2-7	many	.	TGTGCCAGCACCCGCTTGTCCTACGAGCAGTACTTC	CASTRLSYEQYF
TRBV15	TRBJ2-1	few	.	TGTGCCACCAGCAGAGTAGATGTACACAATGAGCAGTTCTTC	CATSRVDVHNEQFF
TRBV30	TRBJ2-5	.	TRBD2	TGTGCCTGGAACTCGGGAGGGGAGACCCAGTACTTC	CAWNSGGETQYF
TRBV19	TRBJ2-1	few	.	TGTGCCAGTAGTATAGAGAGAGAAGATAATGAGCAGTTCTTC	CASSIEREDNEQFF
TRBV7-7	TRBJ2-2	many	TRBD1	TGTGCCAGCAGCTTAGGGGACAGTAACACCGGGGAGCTGTTTTTT	CASSLGDSNTGELFF
TRBV27	TRBJ2-7	.	TRBD2	TGTGCCAGCAGTGGGGGAGGGGTATACGAGCAGTACTTC	CASSGGGVYEQYF
TRBV7-9	TRBJ2-2	few	.	TGTGCCAGCCCCTCCGAGGGGACGGGGACCGGGGAGCTGTTTTTT	CASPSEGTGTGELFF
TRBV4-3	TRBJ2-1	many	TRBD1	TGCGCCAGCAGCCAAGATAGTATGACAGGGAGCTACAATGAGCAGTTCTTC	CASSQDSMTGSYNEQFF
TRBV30	TRBJ2-7	few	TRBD1	TGTGCCTGGAGGATTGGGACAGGGTCCTACGAGCAGTACTTC	CAWRIGTGSYEQYF
TRBV7-8	TRBJ2-7	.	.	TGTGCCAGCAGTGTCACAGCCTCCTACGAGCAGTACTTC	CASSVTASYEQYF
TRBV12-3/TRBV12-4	TRBJ1-2	.	TRBD1	TGTGCCAGCAGCACCGGGGACAGGGGTCTAGAGGGCTACACCTTC	CASSTGDRGLEGYTF
TRBV5-1	TRBJ2-3	.	.	TGCGCCAGCGGGGGCGAGGGAGGCACAGATACGCAGTATTTT	CASGGEGGTDTQYF
TRBV20-1	TRBJ1-2	many	.	TGCAGTGCTATTCGCAGGGCGAACTACACCTTC	CSAIRRANYTF
TRBV12-3/TRBV12-4	TRBJ2-3	.	.	TGTGCCAGCGGTCGCGGTACGCAGTATTTT	CASGRGTQYF
TRBV7-8	TRBJ2-3	many	TRBD2	TGTGCCAGCAGCCCTCCGGAAGGCGGGAGGAGGGCAGATACGCAGTATTTT	CASSPPEGGRRADTQYF
TRBV7-9	TRBJ2-7	many	.	TGTGCCAGCAGCTCTAGCCAGGGCGAGCAGTACTTC	CASSSSQGEQYF
TRBV12-3/TRBV12-4	TRBJ2-3	many	TRBD2	TGTGCCAGCAGTTTAAAGCGGGAGTTGACAGATACGCAGTATTTT	CASSLKRELTDTQYF
TRBV5-6	TRBJ2-5	few	TRBD1	TGTGCCAGCAGCTTAACAGGGGCTCAAGAGACCCAGTACTTC	CASSLTGAQETQYF
TRBV29-1	TRBJ1-2	.	.	TGCAGCGCTACAGGGTCTCGTGGCTACACCTTC	CSATGSRGYTF
TRBV2	TRBJ2-1	few	TRBD2	TGTGCCAGCAGTGAGGAGCGGACTAGCGGGTTTGAGCAGTTCTTC	CASSEERTSGFEQFF
TRBV11-2	TRBJ2-3	few	.	TGTGCCAGCAGCTTAGTAGTACAGGACGGAGCATGTTTT	CASSLVVQDGACF
TRBV10-3	TRBJ2-1	many	TRBD2	TGTGCCATCAGTGCAGCGGGGCATTTATACAATGAGCAGTTCTTC	CAISAAGHLYNEQFF
TRBV7-2	TRBJ2-2	.	.	TGTGCCAGCAGCCCCGGTCGGGCCGGGGAGCTGTTTTTT	CASSPGRAGELFF
TRBV3-1	TRBJ1-3	many	.	TGTGCCAGCAGCCAAGAGGTCTGGGTCTCTGGAAACACCATATATTTT	CASSQEVWVSGNTIYF
TRBV7-9	TRBJ2-5	.	TRBD2	TGTGCCAGCAGCCCCGGGACTAGCGGGGGGGAAAGGACCCAGTACTTC	CASSPGTSGGERTQYF
TRBV6-2/TRBV6-3	TRBJ2-3	few	.	TGTGCCAGCAGTTACTCGCCAGGTCATTACACAGATACGCAGTATTTT	CASSYSPGHYTDTQYF
TRBV6-5	TRBJ2-3	many	.	TGTGCCAGCAGTTCACAGGGTGCCAGCACAGATACGCAGTATTTT	CASSSQGASTDTQYF
TRBV12-3/TRBV12-4	TRBJ1-5	many	.	TGTGCCAGCAGTTCAGACCGTCGGCCCCAGCATTTT	CASSSDRRPQHF
TRBV6-4	TRBJ2-1	.	TRBD1	TGTGCCTTCAGCCCCTGGGGCGAGCAAGGGGGCCTCTACAATGAGCAGTTCTTC	CAFSPWGEQGGLYNEQFF
TRBV7-8	TRBJ1-6	many	.	TGTGCCAGCAGCTTAGGAGGCCGGACAGAGAATTCACCCCTCCACTTT	CASSLGGRTENSPLHF
TRBV7-6	TRBJ1-1	.	TRBD1	TGTGCCAGCACTGAGGGGACAGGGGGCACTGAAGCTTTCTTT	CASTEGTGGTEAFF
TRBV2	TRBJ1-1	.	.	TGTGCCAGCAGTGAGAGGCACACTGAAGCTTTCTTT	CASSERHTEAFF
TRBV7-9	TRBJ2-1	.	TRBD2	TGTGCCAGCAGCCCCATAGCGGGACCGATCGGCGATGAGCAGTTCTTC	CASSPIAGPIGDEQFF
TRBV25-1	TRBJ2-7	.	.	TGTGCCAGCAGGCACAGAGGTTCAGACGAGCAGTACTTC	CASRHRGSDEQYF
TRBV9	TRBJ2-3	many	TRBD2	TGTGCCAGCTCTTCGGCTAGCGGGAGTGCGGGCGATACGCAGTATTTT	CASSSASGSAGDTQYF
TRBV4-3	TRBJ2-1	few	TRBD2	TGCGCCAGCAGCCAAGCCGGACTAGCCGGCTACAATGAGCAGTTCTTC	CASSQAGLAGYNEQFF
TRBV29-1	TRBJ1-1	few	.	TGCAGCGTTGAATCCCACGGGGGGCTGGGCACTGAAGCTTTCTTT	CSVESHGGLGTEAFF
TRBV7-9	TRBJ1-1	many	.	TGTGCCAGCAGCTATTCGGCCACTGAAGCTTTCTTT	CASSYSATEAFF
TRBV7-8	TRBJ2-3	many	.	TGTGCCAGCAGCGCCAGACTCTACACAGATACGCAGTATTTT	CASSARLYTDTQYF
TRBV7-6	TRBJ2-2	.	.	TGTGCCAGCAGCTTGTCGGAAACCGGGGAGCTGTTTTTT	CASSLSETGELFF
TRBV7-6	TRBJ2-1	.	TRBD2	TGTGCCAGCAGTTTTCGCGGGAGGTACAATGAGCAGTTCTTC	CASSFRGRYNEQFF
TRBV11-1	TRBJ2-3	.	TRBD2	TGTGCCAGCAGCTTAGCGCTAGGACTAGAAGAAGACACAGATACGCAGTATTTT	CASSLALGLEEDTDTQYF
TRBV4-3	TRBJ2-3	few	.	TGCGCCAGCAGCTCCGGGGTTAGCACAGATACGCAGTATTTT	CASSSGVSTDTQYF
TRBV3-1	TRBJ2-7	few	TRBD2	TGTGCCAGCTGCCACTCACTAGCGGGAGCTGAAGAGCAGTACTTC	CASCHSLAGAEEQYF
TRBV20-1	TRBJ1-1	few	TRBD1	TGCAGTGCCCCCCGACAGGGATGGAGCACTGAAGCTTTCTTT	CSAPRQGWSTEAFF
TRBV7-9	TRBJ2-2	.	TRBD1	TGTGCCAGCAGCCCTTCAAGGGGGCGGGAGCTGTTTTTT	CASSPSRGRELFF